This TCR beta chain derives from a study of identical twins. Points from the study as a whole: Conclusions were drawn cross-sectionally by statistical analysis, without following the same donors. The presence of invariant MAIT and iNKT cells could partly confound analyses of zero-insertion sequences.

TCRdb reanalysed the 5' RACE reads using MiXCR and keeps one entry per CDR3 protein. The sample has about 1.7 million distinct CDR3 sequences, around 33% seen once. This clonotype was counted a few times. Its antigen remains unknown. Sequenced sample: cord blood. The clonotype originates from a newborn girl in good health.

The CDR3 DNA reads as TGCAGTGCTAGTAGGGGGAACATTCAGTACTTC. It specifies CSASRGNIQYF. The chain links TRBV20-1 to TRBJ2-5, with D perhaps TRBD1 (6 bases). The J call may not be correct, given that the DNA end is closer to TRBJ2-4. Germline values: CDR1 DFQATT, CDR2 SNEGSKA (reference sequence). The CDR3 runs 11 residues.